The present T cell receptor (beta chain) was sequenced within a study of cytomegalovirus exposure and HLA in healthy donors. Study results and limitations: Several of the most significant clusters were apparently associated with common viral pathogens in a later analysis. Productive rates of about 90% or about 30% were seen for most TCR beta V segments in an earlier analysis.

It was with 60 Vbeta and 13 Jbeta primers that the PCR ran. Profiling relied on immunoSEQ multiplex PCR, and the TCRdb table lists in-frame clones only, not all of them. The sample lists about 150,000 clones, 84% occurring once. Concerning this clone: No antigen is known for it.

V was trimmed by 6 bases and J by 3 bases, leaving 6 bases between them. The germline gives CDR1 SNHLY, CDR2 FYNNEI. The CDR3 is 11 amino acids. The receptor's source is a girl aged 10 to 17 in good health and CMV-seropositive. The chain employs TRBV2 and TRBJ2-7; D is unclear. The sequenced sample was PBMCs. This CDR3 is CASSPVYEQYF. CDR3 nucleotides: TGTGCCAGCAGCCCCGTCTACGAGCAGTACTTC.